This T cell receptor (beta chain) was retrieved from a study of T cells after yellow fever vaccination. Study overall: Fractions with few cells were prepared using SMART-Seq v4 Ultra Low Input.

Deletions cut 7 bases from V and 3 bases from J, with 16 bases between. The CDR3 covers 14 residues. CDR1 and CDR2 from the germline V gene are SQVTM and ANQGSEA. A 5'RACE template-switching step, the method used to make TCR cDNA, added a universal primer site and UMIs. TCRdb called the 5' RACE reads again in MiXCR, with one record for every CDR3 protein. The data show about 330,000 distinct CDR3 sequences, 6.8% seen once. This clonotype appeared many times. The V and J genes are TRBV29-1 and TRBJ1-3; D not resolved. This material consisted of PBMCs, taken 35 to 50 days after the first yellow fever vaccination. The source of this sequence is a man between 18 and 29 years old who received the YFV17D yellow fever vaccine. CDR3 coding DNA: TGCAGCGGTGGGTGGGGTACCGATGGAAACACCATATATTTT. Protein sequence: CSGGWGTDGNTIYF.